This T cell receptor beta chain was found in a study of Ad26.COV2.S vaccination and SARS-CoV-2 variants. Study overall: The trial was COV1001 and the donor's arm was Ad26.COV2.S. The vaccine Ad26.COV2.S was put into the muscle once, or twice with 56 days between.

Clones were sequenced by immunoSEQ multiplex PCR, and TCRdb holds only the in-frame ones, with some missing. The repertoire holds about 350,000 clones, around nine tenths seen once, with around 10% in the top ten. V was cut by 4 bases and J by 3 bases, with 5 bases left in between. Per the germline V gene, CDR1 is KGHDR and CDR2 is SFDVKD. The CDR3 consists of 12 residues. Worth noting for this clone: Its antigen is as yet unknown.

Study observations and caveats: Spike-specific TCR breadth ran higher among vaccine recipients than placebo recipients.

The treatment denotes: some 20 received Ad26.COV2.S at low or high dose, single or two shots; 5 received placebo; per-sample allocation not given. Samples analyzed were those drawn on day 63 after the first vaccine or placebo injection. This TCR derives from a person aged 18-60 years who received the Ad26.COV2.S COVID-19 vaccine or a placebo. V gene TRBV24-1 combines with J gene TRBJ1-1; D gene unclear. Specimen: peripheral blood, collected in a trial of Ad26.COV2.S vaccine versus placebo. The CDR3: CATSDPDTEAFF. The CDR3 DNA sequence: TGTGCCACCAGTGACCCGGACACTGAAGCTTTCTTT.